This record covers a single TCR beta chain. The CDR3 spans 16 residues. Germline CDR1 is MNHNS and CDR2 is SASEGT. V lost 3 bases, J lost 2 bases, and 3 bases stayed unmatched. PCR was performed using 60 Vbeta and 13 Jbeta primers. Method: immunoSEQ multiplex PCR; TCRdb's copy keeps in-frame clones and lacks some. The table lists 150,000 to 200,000 clones, 65% to 85% of them singletons. The entry originates in a study of cytomegalovirus exposure and HLA in healthy donors. The chain has TRBV6-1 and TRBJ2-1; 11 bases are a match to TRBD2. The sequencing sample was made of PBMCs. The receptor's source is a man aged 40-49 years in good health and CMV-seropositive. CDR3 loop: CASSEDSGRAYNEQFF. The CDR3 DNA is TGTGCCAGCAGTGAGGATAGCGGGAGGGCCTACAATGAGCAGTTCTTC.